The table lists the clone carrying this TCR beta chain with a few counts. What it binds is unknown. This sample is part of a study of blood T cells in healthy people across ages. With 5 bases removed from V and 2 bases from J, the gap between germline ends came to 9 bases. The CDR3 loop spans 13 amino acids. Germline CDR1 is LGHDT and CDR2 is YNNKEL (reference sequence). Study results and limitations: As age increased, TCR beta diversity per million T cells fell in a roughly linear fashion.

The draw of peripheral blood yielded around 10 milliliters from each donor. Combining a sample-barcoded 5' primer with a J-beta primer mix, a second PCR ran for roughly 6 to 12 cycles. TCRdb re-derived calls from the 5' RACE reads in MiXCR, one entry per CDR3 protein. Among 800,000 to 950,000 distinct CDR3 sequences listed, roughly 50% were seen once. The sequencing sample was made of blood. This chain uses TRBV3-1 with TRBJ2-5; D is unclear. This receptor was obtained from a young man in good health. The CDR3 coding sequence is TGTGCCAGCAGCTTCCTCAGACAAGAGACCCAGTACTTC. This translates into CASSFLRQETQYF.